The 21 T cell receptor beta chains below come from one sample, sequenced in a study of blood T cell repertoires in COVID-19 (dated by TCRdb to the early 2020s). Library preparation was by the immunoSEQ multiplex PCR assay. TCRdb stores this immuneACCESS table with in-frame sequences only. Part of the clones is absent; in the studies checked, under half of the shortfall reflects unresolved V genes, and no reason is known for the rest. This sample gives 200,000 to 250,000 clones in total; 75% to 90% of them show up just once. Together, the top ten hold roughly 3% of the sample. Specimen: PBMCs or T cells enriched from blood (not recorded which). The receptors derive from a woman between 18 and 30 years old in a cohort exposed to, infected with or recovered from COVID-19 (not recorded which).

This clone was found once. The CDR3 DNA sequence: TGCGCCAGCAGCGCAGAGGGACAGGGACATTCACCCCTCCACTTT. Residues: CASSAEGQGHSPLHF. V and J are TRBV5-1 and TRBJ1-6; TRBD1 agrees at 9 bases. The CDR3 length is 15 residues. Germline values: CDR1 SGHRS, CDR2 YFSETQ. The junction had 7 bases not matched to a gene; V was cut back by 4 bases and J by 8 bases.

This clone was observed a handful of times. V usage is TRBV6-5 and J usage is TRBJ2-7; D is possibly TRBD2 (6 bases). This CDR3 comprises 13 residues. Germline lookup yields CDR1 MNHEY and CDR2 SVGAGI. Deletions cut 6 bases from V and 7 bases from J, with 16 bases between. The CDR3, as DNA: TGTGCCAGCAGCTTGGACGGGGACTGGGAGCAGTACTTC. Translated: CASSLDGDWEQYF.

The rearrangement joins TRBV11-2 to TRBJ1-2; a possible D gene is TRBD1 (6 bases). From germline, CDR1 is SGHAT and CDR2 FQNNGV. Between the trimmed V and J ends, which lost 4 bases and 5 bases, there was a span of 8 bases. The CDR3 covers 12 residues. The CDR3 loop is CASSSRGYGYTF. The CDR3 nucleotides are TGTGCCAGCAGCTCCAGGGGTTATGGCTACACCTTC.

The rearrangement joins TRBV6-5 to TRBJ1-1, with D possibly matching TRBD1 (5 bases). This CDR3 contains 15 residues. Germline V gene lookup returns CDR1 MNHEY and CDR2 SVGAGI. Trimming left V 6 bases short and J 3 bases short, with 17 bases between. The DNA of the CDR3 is TGTGCCAGCAGAAAAGGAACAGGCCCGGACACTGAAGCTTTCTTT. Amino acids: CASRKGTGPDTEAFF.

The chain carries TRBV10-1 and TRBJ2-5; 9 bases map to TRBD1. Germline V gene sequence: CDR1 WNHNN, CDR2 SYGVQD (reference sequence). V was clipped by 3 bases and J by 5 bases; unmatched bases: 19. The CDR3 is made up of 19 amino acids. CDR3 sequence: CASSESSFSGQGRGETQYF. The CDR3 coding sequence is TGCGCCAGCAGTGAAAGTTCATTTTCCGGACAGGGGAGAGGGGAGACCCAGTACTTC.

The DNA for the CDR3 is TGTGCCAGCACGGTCGTCGGAGCTAACTATGGCTACACCTTC. Translation gives CASTVVGANYGYTF. This chain links TRBV2 with TRBJ1-2; D remains ambiguous. Looked up from germline, CDR1 is SNHLY and CDR2 is FYNNEI. Trimming removed 7 bases from V and 0 bases from J, with 12 bases in between. The CDR3 has 14 residues.

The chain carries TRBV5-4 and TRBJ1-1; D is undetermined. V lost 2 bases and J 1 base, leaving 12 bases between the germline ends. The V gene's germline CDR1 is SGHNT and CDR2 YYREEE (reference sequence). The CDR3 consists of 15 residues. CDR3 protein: CASSFGGLGNTEAFF. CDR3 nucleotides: TGTGCCAGCAGCTTCGGTGGACTAGGGAACACTGAAGCTTTCTTT.

The CDR3 DNA reads as TGCGCCAGCAAAGCAGGGAACTATGGCTACACCTTC. It translates to CASKAGNYGYTF. This chain links TRBV5-1 with TRBJ1-2, with D perhaps TRBD1 (5 bases). The CDR3 runs to 12 residues. V lost 6 bases, J lost 2 bases, and 8 bases lay in between. The germline gives CDR1 SGHRS, CDR2 YFSETQ.

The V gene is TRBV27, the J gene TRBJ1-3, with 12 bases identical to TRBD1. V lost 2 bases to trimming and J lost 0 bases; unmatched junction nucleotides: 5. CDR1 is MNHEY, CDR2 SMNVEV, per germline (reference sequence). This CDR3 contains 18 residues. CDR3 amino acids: CASSLRGTGGFSGNTIYF. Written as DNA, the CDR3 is TGTGCCAGCAGTTTACGCGGGACAGGGGGCTTCTCTGGAAACACCATATATTTT.

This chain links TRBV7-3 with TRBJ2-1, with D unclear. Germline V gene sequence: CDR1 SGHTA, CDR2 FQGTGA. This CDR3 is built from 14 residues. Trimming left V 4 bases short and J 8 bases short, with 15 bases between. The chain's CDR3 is CASSSNTETDEQFF. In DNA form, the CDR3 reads TGTGCCAGCAGCTCTAATACCGAAACCGATGAGCAGTTCTTC.

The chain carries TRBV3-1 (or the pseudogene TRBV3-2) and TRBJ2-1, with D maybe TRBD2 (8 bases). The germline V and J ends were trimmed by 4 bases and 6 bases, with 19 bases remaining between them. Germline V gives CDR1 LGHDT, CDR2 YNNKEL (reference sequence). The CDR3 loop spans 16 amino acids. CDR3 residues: CASSPGGSGSFNEQFF. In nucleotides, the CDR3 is TGTGCCAGCAGCCCAGGGGGAAGCGGGAGTTTCAATGAGCAGTTCTTC.

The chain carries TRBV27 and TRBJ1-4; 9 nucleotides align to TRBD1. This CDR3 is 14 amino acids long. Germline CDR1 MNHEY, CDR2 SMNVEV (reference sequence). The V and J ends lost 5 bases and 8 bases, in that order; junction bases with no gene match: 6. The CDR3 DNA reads TGTGCCAGCAGTCCGGACAGGGGTTGGGAAAAACTGTTTTTT. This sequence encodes CASSPDRGWEKLFF.

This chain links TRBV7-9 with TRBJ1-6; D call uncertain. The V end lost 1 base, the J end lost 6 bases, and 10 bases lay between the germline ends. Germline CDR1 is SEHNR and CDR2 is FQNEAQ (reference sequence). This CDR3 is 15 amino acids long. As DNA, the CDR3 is TGTGCCAGCAGCTTAGGTCTCGGCGGTAATTCACCCCTCCACTTT. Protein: CASSLGLGGNSPLHF.

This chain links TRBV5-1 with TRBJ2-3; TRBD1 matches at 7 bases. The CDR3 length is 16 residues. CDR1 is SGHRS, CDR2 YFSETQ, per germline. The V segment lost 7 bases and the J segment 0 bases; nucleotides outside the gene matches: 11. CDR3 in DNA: TGCGCCAGCGAGAATGCTCAACAGGGGAGCACAGATACGCAGTATTTT. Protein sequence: CASENAQQGSTDTQYF.

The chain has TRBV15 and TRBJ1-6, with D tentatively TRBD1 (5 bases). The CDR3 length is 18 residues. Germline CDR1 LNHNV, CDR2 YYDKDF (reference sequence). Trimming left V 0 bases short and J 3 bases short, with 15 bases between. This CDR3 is CATSREASGSHYNSPLHF. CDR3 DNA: TGTGCCACCAGCAGAGAGGCCTCAGGGTCTCACTATAATTCACCCCTCCACTTT.

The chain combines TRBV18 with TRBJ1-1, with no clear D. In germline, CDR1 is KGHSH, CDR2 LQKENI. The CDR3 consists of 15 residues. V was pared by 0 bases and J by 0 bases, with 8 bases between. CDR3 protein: CASSPPTAMNTEAFF. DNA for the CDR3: TGTGCCAGCTCACCACCAACAGCTATGAACACTGAAGCTTTCTTT.

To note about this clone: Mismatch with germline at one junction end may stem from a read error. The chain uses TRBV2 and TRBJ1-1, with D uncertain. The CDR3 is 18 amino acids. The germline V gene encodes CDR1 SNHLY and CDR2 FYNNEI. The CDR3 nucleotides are TGTGCCAGCAATGAAGCACAAGAGGGTTTTTTAAGGAACACTGAAGCTTTCTTT. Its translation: CASNEAQEGFLRNTEAFF.

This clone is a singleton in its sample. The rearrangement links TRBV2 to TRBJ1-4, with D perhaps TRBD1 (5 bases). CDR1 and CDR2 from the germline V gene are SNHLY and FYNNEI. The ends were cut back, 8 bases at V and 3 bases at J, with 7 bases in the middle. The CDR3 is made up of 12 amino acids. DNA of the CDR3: TGTGCCAGCCGGGGGTCTAATGAAAAACTGTTTTTT. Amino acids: CASRGSNEKLFF.

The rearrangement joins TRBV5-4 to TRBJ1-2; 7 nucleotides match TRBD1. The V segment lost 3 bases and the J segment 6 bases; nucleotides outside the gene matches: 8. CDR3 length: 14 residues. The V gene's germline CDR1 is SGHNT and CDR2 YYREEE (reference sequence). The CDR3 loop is CASSSSGGYNGYTF. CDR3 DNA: TGTGCCAGCAGCTCTTCAGGGGGTTACAATGGCTACACCTTC.

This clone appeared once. The CDR3 DNA reads as TGTGCCAGCAGTTCCGGGGGGACCGGACCCTACGAGCAGTACTTC. Protein sequence: CASSSGGTGPYEQYF. This chain joins TRBV11-3 and TRBJ2-7; TRBD2 aligns across 7 bases. V shed 6 bases, J shed 2 bases, and the junction held 10 bases outside the gene matches. The CDR3 totals 15 residues. The V gene's germline CDR1 is SGHNT and CDR2 YENEEA.

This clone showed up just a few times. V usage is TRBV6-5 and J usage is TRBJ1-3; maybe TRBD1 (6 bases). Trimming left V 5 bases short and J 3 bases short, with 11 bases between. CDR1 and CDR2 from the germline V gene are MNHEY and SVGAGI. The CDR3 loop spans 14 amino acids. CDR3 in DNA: TGTGCCAGCAGTATCGGGGGGCGTGGAAACACCATATATTTT. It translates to CASSIGGRGNTIYF.